The TCR beta chain described here comes from a study of T cells after yellow fever vaccination. Study outcomes and limitations: At around 95% for CD4 and over 80% for CD8, most primary-vaccination clones showed up again after the booster.

TCRdb called the 5' RACE reads again in MiXCR, with one record for every CDR3 protein. The table shows roughly 310,000 distinct CDR3 sequences, with approximately 3.9% occurring only once. Trimming took 0 bases from V and 3 from J, leaving 14 bases between them. CDR1 and CDR2 from the germline V gene are MNHEY and SVGEGT. The CDR3 is 16 amino acids. Comments on this clonotype: Its specificity is unknown.

This TCR was sampled from a man aged 18-30 years who received the YFV17D yellow fever vaccine. The specimen was PBMCs, collected on the day of the yellow fever booster vaccination. The chain carries TRBV6-2 or TRBV6-3 and TRBJ1-1; D unclear. CDR3 in amino acids: CASSYSWLGSDTEAFF. In nucleotides, the CDR3 is TGTGCCAGCAGTTACTCGTGGTTGGGGTCGGACACTGAAGCTTTCTTT.